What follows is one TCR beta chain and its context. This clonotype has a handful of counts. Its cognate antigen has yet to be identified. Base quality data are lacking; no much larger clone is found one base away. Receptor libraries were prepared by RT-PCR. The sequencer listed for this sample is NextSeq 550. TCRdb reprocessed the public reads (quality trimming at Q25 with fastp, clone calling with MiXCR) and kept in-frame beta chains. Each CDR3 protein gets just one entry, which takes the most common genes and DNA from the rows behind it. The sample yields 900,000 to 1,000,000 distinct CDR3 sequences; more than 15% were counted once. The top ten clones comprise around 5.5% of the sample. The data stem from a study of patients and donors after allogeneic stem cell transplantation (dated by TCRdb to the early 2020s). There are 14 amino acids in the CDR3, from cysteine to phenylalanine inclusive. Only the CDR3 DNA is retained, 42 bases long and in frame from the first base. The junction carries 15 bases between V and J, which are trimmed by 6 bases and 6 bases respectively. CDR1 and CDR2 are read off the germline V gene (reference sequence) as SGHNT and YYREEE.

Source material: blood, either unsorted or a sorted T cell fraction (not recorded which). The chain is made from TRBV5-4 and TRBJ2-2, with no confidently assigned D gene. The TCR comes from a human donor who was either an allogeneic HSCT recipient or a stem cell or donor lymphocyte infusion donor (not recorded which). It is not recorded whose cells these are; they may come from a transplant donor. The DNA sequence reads TGTGCCAGCACCATAGACATGACCCCCGGGGAGCTGTTTTTT. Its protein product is CASTIDMTPGELFF.